A single sample is the source of the 27 T cell receptor beta chains below, sequenced in a study of cytomegalovirus exposure and HLA in healthy donors. The PCR used 60 Vbeta and 13 Jbeta primers. Libraries were prepared by immunoSEQ multiplex PCR; TCRdb keeps only in-frame clonotypes and omits some of them. The table includes over 150,000 clones, roughly 80% detected once. The sequencing input was PBMCs. The receptors here all came from a human donor in good health.

This clone was seen only a few times. The rearrangement links TRBV7-2 to TRBJ2-1; possible D gene TRBD2, 6 bases. The germline gives CDR1 SGHTA, CDR2 FQGNSA. V gave up 1 base and J gave up 3 bases, with 10 bases separating them. The CDR3 loop spans 15 amino acids. CDR3 sequence reads: CASSLVAALYNEQFF. The CDR3 DNA reads TGTGCCAGCAGCTTAGTAGCGGCACTCTACAATGAGCAGTTCTTC.

The gene calls are TRBV6-5 and TRBJ2-3; a possible D gene is TRBD2 (5 bases). Germline V CDR1 and CDR2: MNHEY, SVGAGI. The CDR3 is 15 residues long. Trimming removed 0 bases at V and 2 bases at J, with 9 bases between. The CDR3 here is CASSYSRVFTDTQYF. The CDR3, as DNA: TGTGCCAGCAGTTACTCGAGGGTGTTCACAGATACGCAGTATTTT.

The chain uses TRBV5-6 and TRBJ1-6; 7 bases match TRBD1. The V gene end was trimmed by 4 bases and the J gene end by 10 bases; junction bases not matched to a gene: 14. Germline assignment: CDR1 SGHDT and CDR2 YYEEEE. CDR3 length: 16 amino acids. This chain's CDR3 is CASSPITGAFRSPLHF. CDR3 nucleotides: TGTGCCAGCAGCCCCATCACAGGGGCCTTTCGATCACCCCTCCACTTT.

This chain links TRBV19 with TRBJ1-5, with 7 bases matching TRBD1. Trimming at V came to 4 bases and at J to 1 base, leaving 4 bases not matched to a gene. The germline V gene encodes CDR1 LNHDA and CDR2 SQIVND (reference sequence). The CDR3 totals 15 residues. The CDR3: CASSTQGRSNQPQHF. The CDR3 nucleotides read TGTGCCAGTAGTACACAGGGGAGGAGCAATCAGCCCCAGCATTTT.

The V gene is TRBV6-5, the J gene TRBJ1-3, with D possibly matching TRBD1 (5 bases). CDR1 MNHEY and CDR2 SVGAGI come from the germline V gene. The V end lost 5 bases, the J end lost 8 bases, and 16 bases lay between the germline ends. This CDR3 is 14 amino acids long. CDR3 sequence reads: CASSPPGGLDTIYF. CDR3 coding DNA: TGTGCCAGCAGTCCTCCGGGGGGATTAGACACCATATATTTT.

J is TRBJ1-2 and V is TRBV19; the match to TRBD1 covers 10 bases. CDR1 and CDR2 (germline): LNHDA, SQIVND (reference sequence). The CDR3 loop spans 15 amino acids. V was pared by 4 bases and J by 8 bases, with 10 bases of the junction left unmatched. The CDR3 nucleotides are TGTGCCAGTAGTACCGACAGGGGGCAACGGGGGGGCTACACCTTC. Residues: CASSTDRGQRGGYTF.

The chain combines TRBV18 with TRBJ2-1, with 8 bases matching TRBD1. The V gene end was trimmed by 2 bases and the J gene end by 8 bases; junction bases not matched to a gene: 8. The CDR3 length is 15 residues. Germline CDR1 reads KGHSH; CDR2 reads LQKENI. The CDR3 loop is CASSPTGQGVHEQFF. DNA for the CDR3: TGTGCCAGCTCACCAACAGGACAGGGAGTTCATGAGCAGTTCTTC.

The V call is TRBV2, the J call TRBJ1-1; D uncertain. The germline V gene encodes CDR1 SNHLY and CDR2 FYNNEI. The V and J ends lost 11 bases and 2 bases respectively, with 12 bases between them. CDR3 length equals 12 residues. The CDR3, as DNA: TGTGCCTCACCCGGGAGTAACACTGAAGCTTTCTTT. It specifies CASPGSNTEAFF.

This clone turned up a few times. The rearrangement uses TRBV12-2 and TRBJ1-2; TRBD1 is the table's D call, not checked against the DNA. TRBV12-2 is shown as a pseudogene. This CDR3 has 16 residues. CDR3 sequence: CASRFIRQGAQHGYTF. The CDR3 nucleotides read TGTGCAAGTCGCTTTATTCGACAGGGGGCGCAGCATGGCTACACCTTC.

The chain carries TRBV6-1 and TRBJ1-2, with a tentative D call TRBD1 (5 bases). The CDR3 consists of 12 residues. Trimming removed 9 bases at V and 4 bases at J, with 12 bases between. The V gene's germline CDR1 is MNHNS and CDR2 SASEGT. The DNA for the CDR3 is TGTGCCAGTAAGACAGACTTCTATGGCTACACCTTC. Protein: CASKTDFYGYTF.

CDR3 loop: CAISEPQRSTYEQYF. The CDR3 coding sequence is TGTGCCATCAGTGAGCCGCAGCGTAGTACCTACGAGCAGTACTTC. The chain links TRBV10-3 to TRBJ2-7; no firm D call. CDR1 is ENHRY and CDR2 is SYGVKD in the germline V gene. Trimming left V 2 bases short and J 2 bases short, with 13 bases between. The CDR3 is made up of 15 amino acids.

CDR3 in DNA: TGCGCCAGCAGCTTGGGCAGACTGGCGGGGGGCCCCGCCGGAGATACGCAGTATTTT. Translated, it gives CASSLGRLAGGPAGDTQYF. The chain couples TRBV5-1 to TRBJ2-3; 8 bases match TRBD2. Trimming took 0 bases from V and 5 from J; bases not matched to a gene: 17. This CDR3 comprises 19 residues. Germline loops: CDR1 SGHRS, CDR2 YFSETQ.

This rearrangement joins TRBV15 to TRBJ2-7; the D is unclear. The CDR3 sequence is 14 residues long. The ends were cut back, 0 bases at V and 3 bases at J, with 9 bases in the middle. The germline V gene encodes CDR1 LNHNV and CDR2 YYDKDF (reference sequence). This CDR3 is CATSRERVNYEQYF. CDR3 nucleotides: TGTGCCACCAGCAGAGAGAGAGTCAACTACGAGCAGTACTTC.

The rearrangement links TRBV9 to TRBJ2-4, with D perhaps TRBD2 (7 bases). V gave up 3 bases and J gave up 6 bases, with 19 bases separating them. The CDR3 is 16 residues long. Germline V gene lookup returns CDR1 SGDLS and CDR2 YYNGEE. CDR3 region: CASSAEVGGPLNIQYF. For the CDR3, the DNA is TGTGCCAGCAGCGCCGAAGTCGGGGGGCCCCTAAACATTCAGTACTTC.

V gene TRBV11-2 combines with J gene TRBJ2-7; D unresolved. CDR3 length: 11 amino acids. Trimming pared 3 bases from V and 6 bases from J, leaving 6 bases between. In germline, CDR1 is SGHAT, CDR2 FQNNGV. The CDR3 spells CASSFLREQYF. The CDR3 nucleotides read TGTGCCAGCAGCTTCCTGCGCGAGCAGTACTTC.

The rearrangement uses TRBV19 and TRBJ1-3; TRBD1 agrees at 7 bases. The germline V gene encodes CDR1 LNHDA and CDR2 SQIVND (reference sequence). V lost 7 bases to trimming and J lost 3 bases; unmatched junction nucleotides: 9. The CDR3 sequence is 15 residues long. In DNA, the CDR3 is TGTGCCAGTAATCTACAGGGGAGTAGTGGAAACACCATATATTTT. Translated: CASNLQGSSGNTIYF.

The chain recombines TRBV19 with TRBJ1-2; D is possibly TRBD1 (6 bases). The CDR3 sequence is 16 residues long. Trimming took off 4 bases at V and 8 bases at J, with 23 bases between the two ends. CDR1 and CDR2 from the germline V gene are LNHDA and SQIVND (reference sequence). As DNA, the CDR3 is TGTGCCAGTAGTACAATCCCGGACAGCAGCGTCAGCGGCTACACCTTC. It translates to CASSTIPDSSVSGYTF.

The chain joins TRBV19 to TRBJ1-2; unclear D gene. The CDR3 is 15 amino acids. The ends were cut back, 5 bases at V and 4 bases at J, with 17 bases in the middle. Germline V gives CDR1 LNHDA, CDR2 SQIVND (reference sequence). In nucleotides, the CDR3 is TGTGCCAGTAGTGAACCAAGGACGGGAAGCTATGGCTACACCTTC. Translated: CASSEPRTGSYGYTF. Combining the CDR3 with reference TRBV19 and TRBJ1-2 gives the whole variable domain DGGITQSPKYLFRKEGQNVTLSCEQNLNHDAMYWYRQDPGQGLRLIYYSQIVNDFQKGDIAEGYSVSREKKESFPLTVTSAQKNPTAFYLCASSEPRTGSYGYTFGSGTRLTVV.

This chain's CDR3 is CASSQDGSSGNTIYF. DNA of the CDR3: TGCGCCAGCAGCCAAGATGGGAGCTCTGGAAACACCATATATTTT. The V and J genes are TRBV4-3 and TRBJ1-3; the D is unclear. Looked up from germline, CDR1 is LGHNA and CDR2 is YSLEER. Trimming left V 0 bases short and J 0 bases short, with 6 bases between. This CDR3 is 15 amino acids long.

The V and J genes are TRBV19 and TRBJ1-2; the match to TRBD1 covers 9 bases. The germline CDR1 and CDR2 sequences are LNHDA and SQIVND (reference sequence). With V trimmed by 4 bases and J by 4 bases, 7 bases remained unmatched. The CDR3 loop spans 15 amino acids. This CDR3 reads CASSTGTGPPYGYTF. CDR3 coding DNA: TGTGCCAGTAGTACAGGGACAGGGCCCCCCTATGGCTACACCTTC.

This clone was seen a single time. The chain is built from TRBV19 and TRBJ2-5, with D unresolved. The CDR3 runs 13 residues. CDR1 is LNHDA, CDR2 SQIVND, per germline (reference sequence). The V and J ends lost 3 bases and 2 bases respectively, with 7 bases between them. DNA for the CDR3: TGTGCCAGTAGTATCGGGTGGCAAGAGACCCAGTACTTC. It encodes CASSIGWQETQYF.

With regard to this clone: Germline is not matched at one junction end, which may reflect a read error. In nucleotides, the CDR3 is TGTGCCAGCAGCGTCGGAGGGGAAATTACGCGGGATTTT. It translates to CASSVGGEITRDF. The rearrangement joins TRBV9 to TRBJ1-1; perhaps TRBD1 as D (5 bases). In germline, CDR1 is SGDLS, CDR2 YYNGEE. The CDR3 sequence is 13 residues long.

This sequence joins TRBV5-4 and TRBJ2-7, with a weak D call TRBD2 (5 bases). Germline values: CDR1 SGHNT, CDR2 YYREEE (reference sequence). The V gene lost 4 bases and the J gene lost 0 bases, with 11 bases spanning the gap. The CDR3 is 14 amino acids. The CDR3 bases are TGTGCCAGCAGCCGAGGGCTAACCTCCTACGAGCAGTACTTC. Encoded protein: CASSRGLTSYEQYF.

A remark on this clone: A junction boundary mismatches the germline segment, possibly from a read error. CDR3 DNA: TGTTCCAGCAGCTTATGGAGGGACGTGTACCAAGAGACCCAGTACTTC. Amino acid sequence: CSSSLWRDVYQETQYF. This chain uses TRBV7-9 with TRBJ2-5, with a weak D call TRBD2 (6 bases). This CDR3 region has 16 residues. Germline V gene data show CDR1 as SEHNR and CDR2 as FQNEAQ (reference sequence).

With respect to this clone: This sample also contains other DNA sequences that code for the same CDR3. The chain has TRBV7-9 and TRBJ1-5; TRBD1 matches at 7 bases. The CDR3 runs 13 residues. V lost 4 bases and J lost 7; bases outside the gene matches: 4. CDR1 is SEHNR, CDR2 FQNEAQ, per germline (reference sequence). The DNA of the CDR3 is TGTGCCAGCAGCTCGCAGGGGGGCCAGCCCCAGCATTTT. It encodes CASSSQGGQPQHF.

The chain uses TRBV11-3 and TRBJ2-7; 9 nucleotides line up with TRBD2. Per germline, CDR1 SGHNT and CDR2 YENEEA. There are 14 residues in the CDR3. The V and J ends lost 5 bases and 6 bases, in that order; junction bases with no gene match: 8. The CDR3 bases are TGTGCCAGCAGCCCGCGGGAGGGGAACGGCGAGCAGTACTTC. Residues: CASSPREGNGEQYF.

The chain employs TRBV19 and TRBJ1-6; maybe TRBD1 (5 bases). From germline, CDR1 is LNHDA and CDR2 SQIVND (reference sequence). The V end lost 3 bases, the J end lost 4 bases, and 13 bases lay between the germline ends. CDR3 length equals 16 residues. The CDR3 nucleotides are TGTGCCAGTAGTATTAATCGCCAGGGTTATAATTCACCCCTCCACTTT. Its protein is CASSINRQGYNSPLHF.